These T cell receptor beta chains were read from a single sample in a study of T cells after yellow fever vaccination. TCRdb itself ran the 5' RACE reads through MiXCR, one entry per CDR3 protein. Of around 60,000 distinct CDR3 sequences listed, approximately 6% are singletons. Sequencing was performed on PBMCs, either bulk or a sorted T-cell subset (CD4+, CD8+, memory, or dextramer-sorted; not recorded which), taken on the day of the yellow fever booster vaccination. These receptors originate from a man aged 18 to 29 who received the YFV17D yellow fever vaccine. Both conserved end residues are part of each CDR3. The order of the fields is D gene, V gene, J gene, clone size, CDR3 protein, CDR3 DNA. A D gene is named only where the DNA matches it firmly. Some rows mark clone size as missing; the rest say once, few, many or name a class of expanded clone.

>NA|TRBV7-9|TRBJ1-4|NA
CASSSSREAWYEKLFF
TGTGCCAGCAGCTCCTCCCGGGAGGCTTGGTATGAAAAACTGTTTTTT
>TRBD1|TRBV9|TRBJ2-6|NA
CASSPFAVWSGGSGANVLTF
TGTGCCAGCAGCCCTTTTGCTGTCTGGTCAGGGGGCTCTGGGGCCAACGTCCTGACTTTC
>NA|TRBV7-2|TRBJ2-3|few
CASSLLLAASTDTQYF
TGTGCCAGCAGCCTACTTTTAGCGGCTAGCACAGATACGCAGTATTTT
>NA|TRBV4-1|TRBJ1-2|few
CASSQEWQNNYGYTF
TGCGCCAGCAGCCAAGAATGGCAGAATAACTATGGCTACACCTTC
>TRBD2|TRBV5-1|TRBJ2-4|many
CASSAGTSGVLAKNIQYF
TGCGCCAGCAGCGCCGGGACTAGCGGGGTCCTAGCCAAAAACATTCAGTACTTC
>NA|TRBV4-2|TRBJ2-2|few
CASSQDRAGELFF
TGTGCCAGCAGCCAAGATCGAGCCGGGGAGCTGTTTTTT
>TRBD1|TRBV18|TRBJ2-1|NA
CASSPDRSYNEKFF
TGTGCCAGCTCGCCGGACAGGTCCTACAATGAGAAGTTCTTC
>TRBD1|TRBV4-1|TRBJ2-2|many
CASSPHDRVELFF
TGCGCCAGCAGCCCGCACGACAGGGTGGAGCTGTTTTTT
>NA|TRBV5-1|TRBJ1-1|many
CASSFVEGMNTEAFF
TGCGCCAGCAGCTTCGTTGAGGGCATGAACACTGAAGCTTTCTTT
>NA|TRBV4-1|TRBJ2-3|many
CASSQPKEGAGGTDTQYF
TGCGCCAGCAGCCAACCGAAAGAGGGGGCGGGGGGCACAGATACGCAGTATTTT
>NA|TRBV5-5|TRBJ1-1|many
CASSYLRNTEAFF
TGTGCCAGCAGCTACCTCAGGAACACTGAAGCTTTCTTT
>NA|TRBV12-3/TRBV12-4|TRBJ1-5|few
CASSLSGGEPQHF
TGTGCCAGCAGTTTATCAGGAGGGGAGCCCCAGCATTTT
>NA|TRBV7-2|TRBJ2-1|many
CASTLGSYNEQFF
TGTGCCAGCACGCTCGGATCCTACAATGAGCAGTTCTTC
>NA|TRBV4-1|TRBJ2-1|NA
CASRAEGPYNEQFF
TGCGCCAGCAGGGCTGAAGGACCCTACAATGAGCAGTTCTTC
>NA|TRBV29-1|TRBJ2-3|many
CSAPQDNTDTQYF
TGCAGCGCCCCCCAGGACAACACAGATACGCAGTATTTT
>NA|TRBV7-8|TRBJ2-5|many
CASSLGAGRQETQYF
TGTGCCAGCAGCTTAGGGGCGGGCAGGCAAGAGACCCAGTACTTC
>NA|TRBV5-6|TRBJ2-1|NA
CASSQTGLDDEQFF
TGTGCCAGCAGCCAAACAGGGTTGGACGATGAGCAGTTCTTC
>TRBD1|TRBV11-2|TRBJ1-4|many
CASSLGTGGSEKLFF
TGTGCCAGCAGCTTAGGGACAGGGGGCTCTGAAAAACTGTTTTTT
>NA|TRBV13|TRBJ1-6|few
CASSLGTGNSPLHF
TGTGCCAGCAGCTTAGGAACAGGCAACTCACCCCTCCACTTT
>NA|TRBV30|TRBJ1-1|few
CAWGTVNTEAFF
TGTGCCTGGGGGACGGTGAACACTGAAGCTTTCTTT
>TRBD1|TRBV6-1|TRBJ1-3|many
CASSELQGAGNTIYF
TGTGCCAGCAGTGAACTACAGGGGGCTGGAAACACCATATATTTT
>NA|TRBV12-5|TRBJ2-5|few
CASGLVLAGYQETQYF
TGTGCTAGTGGTTTGGTACTGGCGGGATACCAAGAGACCCAGTACTTC
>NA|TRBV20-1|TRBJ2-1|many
CSAIQEDLNEQFF
TGCAGTGCTATCCAGGAGGATCTGAATGAGCAGTTCTTC
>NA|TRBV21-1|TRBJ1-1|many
CASSKEEGGGGNTEAFF
TGTGCCAGCAGCAAAGAGGAGGGCGGCGGGGGGAACACTGAAGCTTTCTTT
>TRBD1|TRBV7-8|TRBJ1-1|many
CASSPGTAEAFF
TGTGCCAGCAGCCCCGGGACAGCTGAAGCTTTCTTT
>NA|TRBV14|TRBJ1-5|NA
CASSLIAGQPQHF
TGTGCCAGCAGCCTCATAGCTGGACAGCCCCAGCATTTT
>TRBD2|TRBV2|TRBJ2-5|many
CASSEGGLVKAQYF
TGTGCCAGCAGTGAAGGAGGACTAGTTAAGGCCCAGTACTTC
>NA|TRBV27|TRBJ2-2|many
CASSLSRSTGELFF
TGTGCCAGCAGTTTATCCCGATCTACCGGGGAGCTGTTTTTT
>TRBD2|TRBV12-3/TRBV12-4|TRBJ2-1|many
CASMAGTSSYNEQFF
TGTGCAAGCATGGCGGGGACTAGCTCCTACAATGAGCAGTTCTTC